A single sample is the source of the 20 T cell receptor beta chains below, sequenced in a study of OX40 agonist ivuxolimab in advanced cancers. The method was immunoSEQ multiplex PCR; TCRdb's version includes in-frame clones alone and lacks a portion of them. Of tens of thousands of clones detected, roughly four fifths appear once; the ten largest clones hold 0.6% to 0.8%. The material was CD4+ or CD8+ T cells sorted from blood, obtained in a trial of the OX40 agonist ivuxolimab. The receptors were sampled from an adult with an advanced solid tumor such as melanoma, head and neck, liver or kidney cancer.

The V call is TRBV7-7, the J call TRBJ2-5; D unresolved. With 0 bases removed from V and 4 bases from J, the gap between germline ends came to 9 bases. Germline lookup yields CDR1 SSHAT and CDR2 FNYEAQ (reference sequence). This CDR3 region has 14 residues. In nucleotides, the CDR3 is TGTGCCAGCAGCTTAGCGCGGAGCACAGAGACCCAGTACTTC. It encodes CASSLARSTETQYF.

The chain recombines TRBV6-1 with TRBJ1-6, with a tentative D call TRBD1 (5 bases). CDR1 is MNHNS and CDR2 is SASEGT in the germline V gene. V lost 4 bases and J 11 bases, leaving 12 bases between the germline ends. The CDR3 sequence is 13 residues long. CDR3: CASSGTDTTPLHF. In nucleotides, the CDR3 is TGTGCCAGCAGTGGGACGGACACGACACCCCTCCACTTT.

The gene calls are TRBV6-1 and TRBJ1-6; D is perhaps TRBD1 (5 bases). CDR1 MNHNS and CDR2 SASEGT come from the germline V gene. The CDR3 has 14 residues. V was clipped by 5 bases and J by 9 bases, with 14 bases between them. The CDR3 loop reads CASSPQGGSSPLHF. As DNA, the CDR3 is TGTGCCAGCAGTCCTCAGGGAGGGTCTTCACCCCTCCACTTT.

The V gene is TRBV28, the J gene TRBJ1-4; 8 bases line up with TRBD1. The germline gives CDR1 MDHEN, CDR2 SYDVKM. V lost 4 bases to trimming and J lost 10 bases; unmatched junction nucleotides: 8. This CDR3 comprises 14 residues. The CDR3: CASSSRTGFAKLFF. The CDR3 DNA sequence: TGTGCCAGCAGTTCCCGGACAGGGTTTGCAAAACTGTTTTTT.

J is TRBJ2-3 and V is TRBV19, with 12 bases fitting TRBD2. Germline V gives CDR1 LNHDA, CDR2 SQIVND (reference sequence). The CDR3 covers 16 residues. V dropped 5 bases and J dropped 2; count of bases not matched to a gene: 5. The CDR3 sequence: CASSVRLAGATDTQYF. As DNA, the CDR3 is TGTGCCAGTAGTGTTCGACTAGCGGGGGCCACAGATACGCAGTATTTT. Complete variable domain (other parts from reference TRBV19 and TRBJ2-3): DGGITQSPKYLFRKEGQNVTLSCEQNLNHDAMYWYRQDPGQGLRLIYYSQIVNDFQKGDIAEGYSVSREKKESFPLTVTSAQKNPTAFYLCASSVRLAGATDTQYFGPGTRLTVL.

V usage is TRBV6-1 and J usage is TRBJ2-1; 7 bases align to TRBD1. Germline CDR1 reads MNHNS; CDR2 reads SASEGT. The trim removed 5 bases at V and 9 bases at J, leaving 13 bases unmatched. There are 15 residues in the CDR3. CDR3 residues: CASSSDRVPAAEQFF. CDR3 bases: TGTGCCAGCAGTTCCGACAGGGTCCCCGCGGCTGAGCAGTTCTTC.

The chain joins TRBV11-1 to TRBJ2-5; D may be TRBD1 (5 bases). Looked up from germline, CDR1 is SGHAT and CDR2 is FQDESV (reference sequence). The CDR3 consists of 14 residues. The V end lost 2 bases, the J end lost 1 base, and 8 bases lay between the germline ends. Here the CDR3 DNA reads TGTGCCAGCAGCTTAACAAGGGGCCAAGAGACCCAGTACTTC. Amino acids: CASSLTRGQETQYF. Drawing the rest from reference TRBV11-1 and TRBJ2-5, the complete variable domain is EAEVAQSPRYKITEKSQAVAFWCDPISGHATLYWYRQILGQGPELLVQFQDESVVDDSQLPKDRFSAERLKGVDSTLKIQPAELGDSAMYLCASSLTRGQETQYFGPGTRLLVL.

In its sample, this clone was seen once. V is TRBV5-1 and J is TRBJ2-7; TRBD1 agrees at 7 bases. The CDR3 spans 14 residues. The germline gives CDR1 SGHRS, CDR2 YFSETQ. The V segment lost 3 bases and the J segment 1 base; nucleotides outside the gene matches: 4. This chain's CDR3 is CASSWAQGSYEQYF. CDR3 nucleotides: TGCGCCAGCAGCTGGGCACAGGGGTCCTACGAGCAGTACTTC.

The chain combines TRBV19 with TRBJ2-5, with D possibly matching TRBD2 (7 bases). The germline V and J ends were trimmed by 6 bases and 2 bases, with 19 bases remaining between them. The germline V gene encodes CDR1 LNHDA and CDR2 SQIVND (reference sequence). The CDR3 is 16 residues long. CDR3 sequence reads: CASSNIGGGSQETQYF. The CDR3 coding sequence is TGTGCCAGTAGCAACATTGGGGGGGGCTCACAAGAGACCCAGTACTTC.

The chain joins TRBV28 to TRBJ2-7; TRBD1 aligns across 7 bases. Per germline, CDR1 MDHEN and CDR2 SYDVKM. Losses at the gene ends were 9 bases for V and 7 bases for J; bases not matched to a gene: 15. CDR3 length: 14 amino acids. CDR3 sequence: CASSPLQGVREQYF. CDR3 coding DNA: TGTGCCAGTTCACCGCTCCAGGGGGTGCGGGAGCAGTACTTC.

The CDR3 here is CASSTGQINQPQHF. The CDR3 nucleotides are TGCGCCAGCAGCACGGGACAAATCAATCAGCCCCAGCATTTT. The gene calls are TRBV5-1 and TRBJ1-5; TRBD1 might be the D (6 bases). Germline V lookup: CDR1 SGHRS, CDR2 YFSETQ. Trimming took off 4 bases at V and 3 bases at J, with 11 bases between the two ends. The CDR3 totals 14 residues.

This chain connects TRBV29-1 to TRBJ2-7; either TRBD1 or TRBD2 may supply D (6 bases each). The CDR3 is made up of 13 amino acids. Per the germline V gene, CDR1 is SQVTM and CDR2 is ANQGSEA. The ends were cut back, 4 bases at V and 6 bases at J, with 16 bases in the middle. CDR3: CSVVLGGRVEQYF. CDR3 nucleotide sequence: TGCAGCGTTGTTCTTGGGGGGCGGGTCGAGCAGTACTTC.

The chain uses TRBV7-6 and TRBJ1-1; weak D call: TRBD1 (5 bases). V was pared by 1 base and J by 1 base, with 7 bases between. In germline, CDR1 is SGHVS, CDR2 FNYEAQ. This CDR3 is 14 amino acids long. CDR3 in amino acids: CASSLGQQNTEAFF. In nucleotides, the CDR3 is TGTGCCAGCAGCTTAGGACAGCAGAACACTGAAGCTTTCTTT. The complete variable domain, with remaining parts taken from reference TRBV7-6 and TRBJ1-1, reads GAGVSQSPRYKVTKRGQDVALRCDPISGHVSLYWYRQALGQGPEFLTYFNYEAQQDKSGLPNDRFSAERPEGSISTLTIQRTEQRDSAMYRCASSLGQQNTEAFFGQGTRLTVV.

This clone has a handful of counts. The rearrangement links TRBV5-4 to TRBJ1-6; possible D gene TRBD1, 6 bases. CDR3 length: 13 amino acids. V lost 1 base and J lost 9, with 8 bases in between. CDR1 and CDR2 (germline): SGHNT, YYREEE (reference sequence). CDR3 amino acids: CASSLTGSSPLHF. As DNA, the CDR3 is TGTGCCAGCAGCTTGACAGGGAGTTCACCCCTCCACTTT.

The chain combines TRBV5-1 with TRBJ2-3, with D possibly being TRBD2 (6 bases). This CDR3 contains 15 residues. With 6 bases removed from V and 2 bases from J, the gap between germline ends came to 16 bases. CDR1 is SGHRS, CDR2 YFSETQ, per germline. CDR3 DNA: TGCGCCAGCACCACCGGGGCGGGAACCACAGATACGCAGTATTTT. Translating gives CASTTGAGTTDTQYF.

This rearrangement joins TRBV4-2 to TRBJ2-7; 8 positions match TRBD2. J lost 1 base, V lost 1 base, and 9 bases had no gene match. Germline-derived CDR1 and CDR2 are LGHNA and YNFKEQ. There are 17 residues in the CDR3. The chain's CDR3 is CASSQVAGRTRSYEQYF. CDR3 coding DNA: TGTGCCAGCAGCCAAGTAGCGGGGCGAACAAGATCCTACGAGCAGTACTTC.

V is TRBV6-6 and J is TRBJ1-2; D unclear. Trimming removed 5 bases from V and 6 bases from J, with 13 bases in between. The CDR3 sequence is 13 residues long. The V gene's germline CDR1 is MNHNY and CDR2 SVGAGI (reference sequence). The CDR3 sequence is CASSPNPGDGYTF. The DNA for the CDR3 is TGTGCCAGCAGTCCGAACCCCGGGGATGGCTACACCTTC.

The CDR3 DNA follows: TGCGCCAGCAGCCTAGCGGGATCCTACGAGCAGTACTTC. It specifies CASSLAGSYEQYF. The J gene is TRBJ2-7, the V gene TRBV5-1; 9 nucleotides match TRBD2. Germline V gene data show CDR1 as SGHRS and CDR2 as YFSETQ. This CDR3 comprises 13 residues. Trimming removed 4 bases from V and 1 base from J; junction bases left unmatched: 0. Filled out from reference TRBV5-1 and TRBJ2-7, the complete variable domain reads KAGVTQTPRYLIKTRGQQVTLSCSPISGHRSVSWYQQTPGQGLQFLFEYFSETQRNKGNFPGRFSGRQFSNSRSEMNVSTLELGDSALYLCASSLAGSYEQYFGPGTRLTVT.

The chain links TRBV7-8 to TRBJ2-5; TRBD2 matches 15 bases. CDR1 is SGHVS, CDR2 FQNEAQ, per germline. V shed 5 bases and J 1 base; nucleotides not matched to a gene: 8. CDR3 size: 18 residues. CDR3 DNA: TGTGCCAGCAGCCCCAAGGGACTAGCGGGGGGACTCCAAGAGACCCAGTACTTC. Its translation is CASSPKGLAGGLQETQYF. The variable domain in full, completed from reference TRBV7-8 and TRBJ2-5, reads GAGVSQSPRYKVAKRGQDVALRCDPISGHVSLFWYQQALGQGPEFLTYFQNEAQLDKSGLPSDRFFAERPEGSVSTLKIQRTQQEDSAVYLCASSPKGLAGGLQETQYFGPGTRLLVL.

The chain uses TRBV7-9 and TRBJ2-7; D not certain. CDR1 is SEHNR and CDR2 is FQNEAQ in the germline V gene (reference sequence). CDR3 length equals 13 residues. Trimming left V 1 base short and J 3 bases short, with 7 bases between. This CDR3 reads CASSLDGGYEQYF. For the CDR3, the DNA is TGTGCCAGCAGCTTAGACGGCGGCTACGAGCAGTACTTC. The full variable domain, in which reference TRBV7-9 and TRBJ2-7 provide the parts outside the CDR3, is DTGVSQNPRHKITKRGQNVTFRCDPISEHNRLYWYRQTLGQGPEFLTYFQNEAQLEKSRLLSDRFSAERPKGSFSTLEIQRTEQGDSAMYLCASSLDGGYEQYFGPGTRLTVT.